This T cell receptor beta chain was captured by sequencing in a study of memory CD4+ T cells and cytomegalovirus serostatus. The ends lost 10 bases at V and 0 bases at J; junction bases unmatched: 9. The CDR3 has 14 amino acids. CDR1 and CDR2 from the germline V gene are MNHNY and SVGAGI (reference sequence). Single viable CD3+CD4+CD8-CD45RO+ cells were sorted as the memory CD4+ T cells. Serostatus was set by detecting CMV pp150, pp28, p38, p52 IgG. Clones were read by immunoSEQ multiplex PCR, and TCRdb kept only the in-frame ones, dropping some. This table holds roughly 49,000 clones, roughly 78% found once.

V usage is TRBV6-6 and J usage is TRBJ2-7; 7 bases agree with TRBD2. The sample taken for sequencing was memory CD4+ T cells from blood. This clonotype was sampled from an adult in good health and CMV-seronegative. CDR3 protein: CATGRGSFSYEQYF. The CDR3, as DNA: TGTGCCACGGGGCGGGGGTCCTTCTCCTACGAGCAGTACTTC.